This T cell receptor beta chain is from a study of T-cell reconstitution after alpha-beta-depleted transplantation in children. This clonotype showed up many times. A TCRbeta library incorporating unique molecular identifiers was prepared. TCRdb passed the PCR reads through MiXCR, listing each CDR3 protein once. The table includes about 340,000 distinct CDR3 sequences, 10% to 13% detected once. The CDR3 runs to 16 residues. The germline CDR1 and CDR2 sequences are MDHEN and SYDVKM. V shed 9 bases, J shed 6 bases, and the junction held 12 bases outside the gene matches. The rearrangement joins TRBV28 to TRBJ2-1, with TRBD2 identical over 12 bases. The TCR comes from a human donor who donated a stem cell graft to a child with acute lymphoblastic leukemia. The sequences come from PBMCs from the stem cell graft donor, collected from the stem cell graft. CDR3 in DNA: TGTGCCAGTTCCAGACTAGCGGGAGCACTATTCAATGAGCAGTTCTTC. Translated: CASSRLAGALFNEQFF.